The entry that follows covers one TCR beta chain sequence. Germline CDR1 SGHVS, CDR2 FQNEAQ. Trimming removed 1 base at V and 7 bases at J, with 7 bases between. The length of the CDR3 is 13 residues. The sample belongs to a study of shared clonotypes between healthy human individuals. Study-wide context: The study used three CD4 naive, three CD4 memory, two CD8 naive and one CD8 memory plate per donor.

Donors comprised only Caucasian adults living in Nashville, Tennessee. Repertoires were generated with immunoSEQ multiplex PCR, while TCRdb's copy carries only in-frame clones and drops some. This sample has approximately 2.5 million clones; around nine tenths occur once, and the top ten carry about 0.13%. The chain recombines TRBV7-8 with TRBJ2-2, with no clear D. Specimen: naive CD4+ T cells sorted from blood. Noted subset: CD45RA+ positively selected. The TCR originated in a man aged 18 to 30 in good health. The CDR3 nucleotides read TGTGCCAGCAGCTTAGTGGGGATCGGGGAGCTGTTTTTT. It translates to CASSLVGIGELFF.